The present TCR beta chain was sequenced within a study of blood T cells in healthy people across ages. Whole-study context: There was about one barcoded beta molecule captured by template switching per two T cells.

For the second PCR, which ran for about 6 to 11 cycles, a sample-barcoded 5' primer and a J-beta primer mix were used. TCRdb independently ran MiXCR on the 5' RACE reads; one entry per CDR3 protein. The table includes 1.5 million to 2 million distinct CDR3 sequences, about 50% detected once. The CDR3 is made up of 11 amino acids. CDR1 is DFQATT, CDR2 SNEGSKA, per germline (reference sequence). The chain couples TRBV20-1 to TRBJ2-3; tentatively, D is TRBD2 (6 bases). The specimen sequenced was blood. The TCR originated in a woman between 40 and 50 years old in good health. CDR3 nucleotide sequence: TGCTCCGGGGGAATGACAGATACGCAGTATTTT. It is translated as CSGGMTDTQYF.